The TCR beta chain under discussion was sequenced for a study of blood T cell repertoires in COVID-19. Measured with immunoSEQ multiplex PCR; TCRdb has only the in-frame clones, and not every one. The table shows roughly 250,000 clones, with about 87% occurring only once. Enrollees, about 18 to 90 years old, lived in 20 to 25 US areas. Germline values: CDR1 MNHNS, CDR2 SASEGT. Between the trimmed V and J ends, which lost 7 bases and 2 bases, there was a span of 14 bases. The CDR3 spans 15 residues. The rearrangement uses TRBV6-1 and TRBJ1-4; tentatively, D is TRBD1 (5 bases). This TCR came from a woman aged 45-59 years who had recovered from COVID-19. Sequenced: PBMCs or T cells enriched from blood (not recorded which). CDR3 sequence: CASIGAAVTNEKLFF. The CDR3 DNA is TGTGCCAGCATTGGGGCGGCGGTCACTAATGAAAAACTGTTTTTT.